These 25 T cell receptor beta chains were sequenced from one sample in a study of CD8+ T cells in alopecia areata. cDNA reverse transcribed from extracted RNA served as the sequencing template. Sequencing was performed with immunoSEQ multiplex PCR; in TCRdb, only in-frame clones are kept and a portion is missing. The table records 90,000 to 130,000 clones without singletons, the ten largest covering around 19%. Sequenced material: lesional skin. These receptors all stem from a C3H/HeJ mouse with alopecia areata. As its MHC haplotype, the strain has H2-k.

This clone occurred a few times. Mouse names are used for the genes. The CDR3 bases that were read are TGTGCTAGCAGTCCACTGGGGGGGCATGCT. Translated: CASSPLGGHA. The whole CDR3 sequence is CASSPLGGHAEQFF. The V gene is TRBV17, the J gene TRBJ2-1; 11 bases agree with TRBD2. The read terminates 4 residues before the CDR3 end, so the remaining end is supplied by the germline J gene. Per germline, CDR1 MNHDT and CDR2 YYDKIL. This CDR3 region has 14 residues. With 5 bases clipped from V and 5 bases from J, the junction kept 2 bases outside the gene matches.

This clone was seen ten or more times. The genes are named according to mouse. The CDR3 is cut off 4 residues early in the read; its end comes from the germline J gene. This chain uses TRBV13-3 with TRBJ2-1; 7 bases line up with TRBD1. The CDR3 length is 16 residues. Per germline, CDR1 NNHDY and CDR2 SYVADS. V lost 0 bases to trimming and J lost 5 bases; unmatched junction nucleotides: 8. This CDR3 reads CASSDAETGRDAEQFF. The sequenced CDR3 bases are TGTGCCAGCAGTGATGCCGAGACAGGGAGGGATGCT.

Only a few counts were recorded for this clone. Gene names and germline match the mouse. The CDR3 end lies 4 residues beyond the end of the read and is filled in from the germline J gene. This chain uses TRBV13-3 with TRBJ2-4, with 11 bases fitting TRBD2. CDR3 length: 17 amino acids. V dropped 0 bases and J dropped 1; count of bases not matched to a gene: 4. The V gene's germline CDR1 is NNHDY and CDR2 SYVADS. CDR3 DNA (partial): TGTGCCAGCAGTGATGGGACTGGGGGGAGGGGTCAAAAC. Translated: CASSDGTGGRGQN. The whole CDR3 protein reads CASSDGTGGRGQNTLYF.

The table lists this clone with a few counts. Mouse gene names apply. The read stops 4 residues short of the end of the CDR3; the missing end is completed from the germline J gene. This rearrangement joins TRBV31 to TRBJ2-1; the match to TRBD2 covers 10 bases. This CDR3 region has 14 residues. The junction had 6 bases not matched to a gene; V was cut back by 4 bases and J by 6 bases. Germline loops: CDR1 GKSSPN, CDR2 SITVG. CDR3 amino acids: CAWNLGGRVAEQFF. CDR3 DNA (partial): TGTGCCTGGAACCTGGGGGGGCGCGTTGCT.

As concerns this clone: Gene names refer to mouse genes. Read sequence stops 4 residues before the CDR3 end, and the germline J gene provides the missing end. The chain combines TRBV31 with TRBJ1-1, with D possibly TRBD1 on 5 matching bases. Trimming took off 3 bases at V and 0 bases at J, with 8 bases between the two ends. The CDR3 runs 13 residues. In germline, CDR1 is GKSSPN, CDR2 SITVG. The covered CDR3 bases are TGTGCCTGGAGGCGACAGACAAACACA. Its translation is CAWRRQTNT. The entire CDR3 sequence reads CAWRRQTNTEVFF.

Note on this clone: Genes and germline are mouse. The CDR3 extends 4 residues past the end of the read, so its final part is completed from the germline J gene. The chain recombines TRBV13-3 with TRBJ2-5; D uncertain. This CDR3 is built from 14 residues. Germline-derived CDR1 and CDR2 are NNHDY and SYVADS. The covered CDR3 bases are TGTGCCAGCAGTGATGCAGTGCAGAAAGAC. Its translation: CASSDAVQKD. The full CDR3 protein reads CASSDAVQKDTQYF.

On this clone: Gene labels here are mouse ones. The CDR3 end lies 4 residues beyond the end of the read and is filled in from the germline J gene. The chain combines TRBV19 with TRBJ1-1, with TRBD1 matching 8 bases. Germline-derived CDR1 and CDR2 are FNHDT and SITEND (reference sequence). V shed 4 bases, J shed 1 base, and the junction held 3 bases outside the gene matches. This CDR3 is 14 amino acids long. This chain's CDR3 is CASSSGGANTEVFF. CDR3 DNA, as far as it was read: TGTGCCAGCAGTTCAGGGGGCGCGAACACA.

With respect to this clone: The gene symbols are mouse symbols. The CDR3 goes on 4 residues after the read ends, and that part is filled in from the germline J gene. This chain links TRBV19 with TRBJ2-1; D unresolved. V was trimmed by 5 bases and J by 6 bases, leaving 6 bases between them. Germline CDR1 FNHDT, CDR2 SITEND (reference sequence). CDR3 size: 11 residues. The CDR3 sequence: CASSPRAEQFF. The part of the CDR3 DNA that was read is TGTGCCAGCAGCCCTCGTGCT.

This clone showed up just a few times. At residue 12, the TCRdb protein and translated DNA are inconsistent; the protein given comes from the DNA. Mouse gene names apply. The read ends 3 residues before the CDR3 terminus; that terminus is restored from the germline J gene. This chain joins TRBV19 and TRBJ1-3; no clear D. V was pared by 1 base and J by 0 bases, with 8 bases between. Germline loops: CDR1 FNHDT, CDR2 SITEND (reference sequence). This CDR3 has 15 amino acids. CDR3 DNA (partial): TGTGCCAGCAGTATAAGCGCAGATTCTGGAAATACG. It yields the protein CASSISADSGNT. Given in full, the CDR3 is CASSISADSGNTLYF. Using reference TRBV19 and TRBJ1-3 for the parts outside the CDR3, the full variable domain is GGIITQTPKFLIGQEGQKLTLKCQQNFNHDTMYWYRQDSGKGLRLIYYSITENDLQKGDLSEGYDASREKKSSFSLTVTSAQKNEMAVFLCASSISADSGNTLYFGEGSRLIVV.

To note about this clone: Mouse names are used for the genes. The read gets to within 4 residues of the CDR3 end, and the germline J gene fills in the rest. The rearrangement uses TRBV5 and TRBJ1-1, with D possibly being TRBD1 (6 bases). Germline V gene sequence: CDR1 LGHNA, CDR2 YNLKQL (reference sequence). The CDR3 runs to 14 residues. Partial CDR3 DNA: TGTGCCAGCAGCCAAGTAGGGGGGGGACCA. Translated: CASSQVGGGP. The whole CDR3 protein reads CASSQVGGGPEVFF.

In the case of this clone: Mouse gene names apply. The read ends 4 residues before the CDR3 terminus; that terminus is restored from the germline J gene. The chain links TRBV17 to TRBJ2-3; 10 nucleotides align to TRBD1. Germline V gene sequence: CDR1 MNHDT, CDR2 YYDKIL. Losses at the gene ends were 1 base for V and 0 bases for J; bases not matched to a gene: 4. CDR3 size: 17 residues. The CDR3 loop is CASSRGRQGASAETLYF. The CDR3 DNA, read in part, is TGTGCTAGCAGTAGAGGCAGACAGGGGGCTAGTGCAGAA.

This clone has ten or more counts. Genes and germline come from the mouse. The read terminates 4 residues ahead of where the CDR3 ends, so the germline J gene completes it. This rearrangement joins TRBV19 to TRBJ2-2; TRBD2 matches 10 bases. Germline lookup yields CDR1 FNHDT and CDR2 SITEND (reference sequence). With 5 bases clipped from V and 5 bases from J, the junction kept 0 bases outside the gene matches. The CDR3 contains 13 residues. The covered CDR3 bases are TGTGCCAGCAGGGGACTGGGGACCGGG. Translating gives CASRGLGTG. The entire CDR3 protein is CASRGLGTGQLYF.

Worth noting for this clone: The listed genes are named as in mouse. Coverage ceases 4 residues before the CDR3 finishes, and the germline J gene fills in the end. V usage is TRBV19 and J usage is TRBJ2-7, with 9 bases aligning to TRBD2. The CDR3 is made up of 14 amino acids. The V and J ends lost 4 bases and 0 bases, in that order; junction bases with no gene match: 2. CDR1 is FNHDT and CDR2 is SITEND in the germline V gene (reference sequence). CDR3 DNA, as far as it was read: TGTGCCAGCAGTGGACTGGGGAACTCCTAT. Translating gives CASSGLGNSY. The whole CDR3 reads CASSGLGNSYEQYF.

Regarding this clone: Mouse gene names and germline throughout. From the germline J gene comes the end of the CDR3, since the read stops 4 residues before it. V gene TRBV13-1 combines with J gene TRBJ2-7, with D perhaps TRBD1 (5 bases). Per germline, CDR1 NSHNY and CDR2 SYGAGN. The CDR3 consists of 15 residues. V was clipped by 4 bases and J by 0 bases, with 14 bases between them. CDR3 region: CASSPSGRSSYEQYF. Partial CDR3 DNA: TGTGCCAGCAGTCCCTCAGGGAGGAGCTCCTAT.

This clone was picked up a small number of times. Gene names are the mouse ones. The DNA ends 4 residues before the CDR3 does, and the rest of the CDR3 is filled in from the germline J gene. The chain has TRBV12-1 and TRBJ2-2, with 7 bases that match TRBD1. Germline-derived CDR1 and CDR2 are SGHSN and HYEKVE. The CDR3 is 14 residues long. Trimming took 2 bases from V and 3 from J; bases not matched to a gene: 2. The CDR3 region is CASSPTGYTGQLYF. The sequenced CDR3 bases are TGTGCCAGCTCTCCGACAGGGTACACCGGG.

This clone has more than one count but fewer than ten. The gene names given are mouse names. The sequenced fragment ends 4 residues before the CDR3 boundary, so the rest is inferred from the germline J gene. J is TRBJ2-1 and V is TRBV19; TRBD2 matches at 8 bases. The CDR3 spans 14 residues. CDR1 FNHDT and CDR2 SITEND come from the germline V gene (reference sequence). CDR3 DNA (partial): TGTGCCAGCAGTCCTGGGGGGTCGGGGGCT. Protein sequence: CASSPGGSGA. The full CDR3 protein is CASSPGGSGAEQFF.

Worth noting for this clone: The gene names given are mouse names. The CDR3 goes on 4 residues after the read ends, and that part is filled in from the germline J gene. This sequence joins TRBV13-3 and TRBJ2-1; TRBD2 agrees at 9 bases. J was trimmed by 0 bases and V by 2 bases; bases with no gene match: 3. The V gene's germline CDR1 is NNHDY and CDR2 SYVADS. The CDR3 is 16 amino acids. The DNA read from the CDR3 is TGTGCCAGCAGTGAGACCTGGGGGGGTAACTATGCT. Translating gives CASSETWGGNYA. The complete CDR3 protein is CASSETWGGNYAEQFF.

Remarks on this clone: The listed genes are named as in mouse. The CDR3 protein is CASSDFLGGPNYAEQFF. The sequenced CDR3 bases are TGTGCCAGCAGTGATTTCCTGGGGGGGCCCAACTATGCT. The gene calls are TRBV13-3 and TRBJ2-1, with 10 positions matching TRBD2. The read terminates 4 residues ahead of where the CDR3 ends, so the germline J gene completes it. This CDR3 has 17 residues. With 1 base clipped from V and 1 base from J, the junction kept 5 bases outside the gene matches. CDR1 is NNHDY and CDR2 is SYVADS in the germline V gene.

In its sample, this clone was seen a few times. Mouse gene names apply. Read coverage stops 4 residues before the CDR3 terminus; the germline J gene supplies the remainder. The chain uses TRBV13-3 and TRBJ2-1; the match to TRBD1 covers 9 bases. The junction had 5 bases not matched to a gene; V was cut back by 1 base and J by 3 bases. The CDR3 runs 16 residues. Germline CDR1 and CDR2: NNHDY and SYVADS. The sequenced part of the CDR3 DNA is TGTGCCAGCAGTGATACTATGACAGGGGGCTATGCT. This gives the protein CASSDTMTGGYA. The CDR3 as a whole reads CASSDTMTGGYAEQFF.

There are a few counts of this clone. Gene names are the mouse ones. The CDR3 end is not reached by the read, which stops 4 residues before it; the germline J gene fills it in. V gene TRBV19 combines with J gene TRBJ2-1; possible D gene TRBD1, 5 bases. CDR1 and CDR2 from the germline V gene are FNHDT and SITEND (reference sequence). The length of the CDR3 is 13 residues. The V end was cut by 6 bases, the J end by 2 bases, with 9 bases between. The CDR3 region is CASMAGYYAEQFF. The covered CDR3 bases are TGTGCCAGCATGGCAGGGTACTATGCT. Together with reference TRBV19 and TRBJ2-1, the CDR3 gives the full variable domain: GGIITQTPKFLIGQEGQKLTLKCQQNFNHDTMYWYRQDSGKGLRLIYYSITENDLQKGDLSEGYDASREKKSSFSLTVTSAQKNEMAVFLCASMAGYYAEQFFGPGTRLTVL.

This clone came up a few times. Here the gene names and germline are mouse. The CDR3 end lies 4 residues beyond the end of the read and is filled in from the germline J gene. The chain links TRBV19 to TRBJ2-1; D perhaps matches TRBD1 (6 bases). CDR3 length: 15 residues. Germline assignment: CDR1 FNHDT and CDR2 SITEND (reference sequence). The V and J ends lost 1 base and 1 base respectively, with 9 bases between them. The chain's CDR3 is CASSIQGSNYAEQFF. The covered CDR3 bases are TGTGCCAGCAGTATACAGGGGTCCAACTATGCT.

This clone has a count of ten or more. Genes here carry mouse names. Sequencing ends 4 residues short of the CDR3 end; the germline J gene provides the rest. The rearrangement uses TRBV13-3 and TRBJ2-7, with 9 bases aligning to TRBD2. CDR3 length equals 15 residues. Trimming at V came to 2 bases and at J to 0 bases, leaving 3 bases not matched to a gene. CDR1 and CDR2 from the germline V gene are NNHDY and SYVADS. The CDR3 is CASSERLGASYEQYF. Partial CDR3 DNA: TGTGCCAGCAGTGAGAGACTGGGGGCCTCCTAT.

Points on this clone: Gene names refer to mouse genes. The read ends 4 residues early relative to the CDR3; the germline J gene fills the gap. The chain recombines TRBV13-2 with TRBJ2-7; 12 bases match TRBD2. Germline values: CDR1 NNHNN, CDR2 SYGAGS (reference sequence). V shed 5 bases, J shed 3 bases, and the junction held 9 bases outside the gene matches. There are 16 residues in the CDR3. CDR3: CASGAGLGGPLYEQYF. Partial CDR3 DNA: TGTGCCAGCGGGGCGGGACTGGGGGGTCCCCTCTAT.

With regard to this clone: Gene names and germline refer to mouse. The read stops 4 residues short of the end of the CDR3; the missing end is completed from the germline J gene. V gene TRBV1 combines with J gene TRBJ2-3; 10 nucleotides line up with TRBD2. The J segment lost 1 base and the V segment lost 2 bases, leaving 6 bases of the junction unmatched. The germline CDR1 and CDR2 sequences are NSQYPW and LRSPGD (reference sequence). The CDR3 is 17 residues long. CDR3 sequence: CTCSAPDWGEGAETLYF. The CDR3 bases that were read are TGCACCTGCAGTGCACCCGACTGGGGGGAAGGTGCAGAA.

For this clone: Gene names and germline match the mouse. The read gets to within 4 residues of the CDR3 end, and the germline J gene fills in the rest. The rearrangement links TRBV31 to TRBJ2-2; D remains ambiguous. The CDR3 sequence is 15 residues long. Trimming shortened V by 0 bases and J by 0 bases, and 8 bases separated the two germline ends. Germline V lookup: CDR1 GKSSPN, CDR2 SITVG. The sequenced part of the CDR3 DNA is TGTGCCTGGAGTCTCACCAGGTCAAACACCGGG. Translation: CAWSLTRSNTG. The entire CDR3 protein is CAWSLTRSNTGQLYF.